This entry features one T cell receptor (beta chain) sequence. Its antigen is unidentified. TCRdb independently ran MiXCR on the RT-PCR reads; one entry per CDR3 protein. The sample yields approximately 530,000 distinct CDR3 sequences, roughly 7.6% seen once. This record comes from a study of response to subunit inactivated influenza vaccine. This CDR3 is 14 amino acids long. V was cut by 3 bases and J by 11 bases, with 15 bases left in between. Germline CDR1 KGHDR, CDR2 SFDVKD. Study outcomes and limitations: The study's authors posited that every seasonal influenza vaccination enlists few new T cells.

The TCR sequence derives from a man between 50 and 69 years old who received an inactivated influenza vaccine. This specimen was PBMCs from blood, taken less than 30 months after vaccination. The rearrangement uses TRBV24-1 and TRBJ2-2; D may be TRBD1 (6 bases). In DNA form, the CDR3 reads TGTGCCACCAGTGATCCGGGTCAGGGGCGAGAGCTGTTTTTT. This sequence encodes CATSDPGQGRELFF.